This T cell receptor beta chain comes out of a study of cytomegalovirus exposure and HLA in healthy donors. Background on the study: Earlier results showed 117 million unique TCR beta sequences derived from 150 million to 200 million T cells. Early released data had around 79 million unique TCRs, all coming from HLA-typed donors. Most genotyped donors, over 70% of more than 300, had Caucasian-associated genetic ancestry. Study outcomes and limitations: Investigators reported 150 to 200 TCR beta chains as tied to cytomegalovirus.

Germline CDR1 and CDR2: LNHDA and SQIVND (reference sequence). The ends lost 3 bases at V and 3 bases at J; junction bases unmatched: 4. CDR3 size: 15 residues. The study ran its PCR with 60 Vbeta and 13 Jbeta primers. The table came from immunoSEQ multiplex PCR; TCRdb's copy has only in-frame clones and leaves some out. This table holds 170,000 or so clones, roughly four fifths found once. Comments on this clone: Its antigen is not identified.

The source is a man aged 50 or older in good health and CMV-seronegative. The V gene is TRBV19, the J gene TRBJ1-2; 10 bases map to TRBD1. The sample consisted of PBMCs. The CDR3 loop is CASSMGTGADYGYTF. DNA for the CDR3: TGTGCCAGTAGTATGGGGACAGGGGCTGACTATGGCTACACCTTC.